This TCR beta chain was captured in a study of control samples from healthy donors and cancer patients. Libraries were prepared by immunoSEQ multiplex PCR; TCRdb keeps only in-frame clonotypes and omits some of them. This sample yields roughly 68,000 clones, of which about 83% are seen a single time; approximately 14% belongs to the top ten. The length of the CDR3 is 14 residues. Germline loops: CDR1 MDHEN, CDR2 SYDVKM. V was clipped by 7 bases and J by 6 bases, with 16 bases between them. The chain uses TRBV28 and TRBJ1-5, with TRBD1 as a possible D gene (5 bases). Sequencing used blood. This sequence was found in a man aged 60-69 years in good health. The CDR3 bases are TGTGCCAGCAAGGGCGCAGGGTTGACTCAGCCCCAGCATTTT. Its protein is CASKGAGLTQPQHF.